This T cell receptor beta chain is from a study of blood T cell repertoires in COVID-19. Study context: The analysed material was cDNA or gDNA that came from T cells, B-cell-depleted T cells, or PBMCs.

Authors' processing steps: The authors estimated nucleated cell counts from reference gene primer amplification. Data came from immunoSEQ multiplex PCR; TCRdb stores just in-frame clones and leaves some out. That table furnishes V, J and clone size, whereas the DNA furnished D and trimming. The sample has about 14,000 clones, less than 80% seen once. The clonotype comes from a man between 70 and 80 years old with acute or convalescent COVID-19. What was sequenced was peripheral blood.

CDR3 DNA sequence: TGTGCCAGCAGTTACCAGTACACTGAAGCTTTCTTT. Its translation is CASSYQYTEAFF. The J gene is TRBJ1-1, the V gene TRBV6-2 or TRBV6-3; D remains unclear. Germline V gene lookup returns CDR1 MNHEY and CDR2 SVGEGT. With 2 bases removed from V and 3 bases from J, the gap between germline ends came to 4 bases. This CDR3 is 12 amino acids long.